Sequencing of this T cell receptor (beta chain) was carried out in a study of CD8+CD57+ T cells in acquired aplastic anemia. Study-level background: Isolated CD4+ and CD8+ cells, once sorted, yielded DNA averaging around 3 ug. Healthy-donor CD4+ cells averaged roughly 10.8 million reads.

Genomic DNA templated the TCR beta VDJ and CDR3 profiling. Via MiXCR, TCRdb re-called the reads, giving one row per CDR3 protein. The data hold about 190,000 distinct CDR3 sequences, with around half observed a single time. Germline V gene data show CDR1 as SGHVS and CDR2 as FNYEAQ. The CDR3 sequence is 14 residues long. Trimming removed 0 bases from V and 7 bases from J, with 9 bases in between. Broader study findings: Some 31 sequences, all CD8+ CDR3, were shared between patients and controls. Levels of CD8+ Simpson's diversity were not significantly distinct in patients versus controls.

In this sample, this clonotype turned up once. The antigen remains undetermined. The chain uses TRBV7-6 and TRBJ2-2; maybe TRBD2 (5 bases). Sequences were obtained from sorted CD4+, CD8+, or CD8+CD57+ T cells (not recorded which) from PBMCs. The receptor comes from a human donor in good health, serving as a control. CDR3 DNA sequence: TGTGCCAGCAGCTTAGCGGGAGTACGCGGGGAGCTGTTTTTT. This translates into CASSLAGVRGELFF.